This entry features one T cell receptor beta chain sequence. Time point in this sample: pretreatment peripheral blood. The table came from immunoSEQ multiplex PCR; TCRdb's copy has only in-frame clones and leaves some out. The repertoire holds around 130,000 clones, with less than 85% as singletons. This sample was taken from a study of PD-L1 blockade in urothelial cancer. Study-level information: Administration of atezolizumab to patients began in about 2014, at 1,200 mg intravenously every 3 weeks.

CDR1 and CDR2 (germline): SGHDT, YYEEEE. V was trimmed by 4 bases and J by 5 bases, leaving 16 bases between them. There are 15 residues in the CDR3. This chain links TRBV5-6 with TRBJ2-1; D is perhaps TRBD1 (5 bases). The receptor's source is a man aged 50-60 years with urothelial cancer. Sequencing was performed on PBMCs, taken around atezolizumab (anti-PD-L1) treatment. The CDR3 nucleotides read TGTGCCAGCAGCCCGAAGAGGATACAGGACAATGAGCAGTTCTTC. Protein product: CASSPKRIQDNEQFF.